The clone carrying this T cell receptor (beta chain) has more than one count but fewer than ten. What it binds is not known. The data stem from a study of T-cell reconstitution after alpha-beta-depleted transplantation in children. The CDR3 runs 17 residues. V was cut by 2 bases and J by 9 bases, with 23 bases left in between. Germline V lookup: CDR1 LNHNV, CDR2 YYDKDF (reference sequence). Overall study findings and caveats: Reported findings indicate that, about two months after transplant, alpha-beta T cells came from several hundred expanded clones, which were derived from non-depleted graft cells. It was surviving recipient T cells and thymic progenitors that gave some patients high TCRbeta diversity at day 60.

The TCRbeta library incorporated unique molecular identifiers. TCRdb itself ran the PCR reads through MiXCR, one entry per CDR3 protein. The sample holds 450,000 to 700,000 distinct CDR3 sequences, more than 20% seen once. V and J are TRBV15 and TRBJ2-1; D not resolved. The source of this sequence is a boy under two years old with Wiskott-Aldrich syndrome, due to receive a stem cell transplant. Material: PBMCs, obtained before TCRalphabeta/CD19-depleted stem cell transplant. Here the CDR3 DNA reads TGTGCCACCAGCAGAAAAAGGTCCGTCGGTATCCCAGTTGAGCAGTTCTTC. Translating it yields CATSRKRSVGIPVEQFF.